This record covers a single T cell receptor (beta chain). There are a few counts of this clone. No cognate antigen has been identified for it. Base qualities are not recorded, but no much larger clone differs from it by a single base. These data are taken from a study of T cells in tuberculosis (dated by TCRdb to 2016 to 2019). A note on the overall study: In the study, CD1B tetramers and high-throughput TCR immunosequencing were combined to characterize T cells specific for the mycobacterial lipid antigen glucose monomycolate (GMM). IGRA-negative adolescents, IGRA-positive adolescents with latent tuberculosis and adults with active tuberculosis, ten per group, were compared in a South African clinical cohort. Study-wide conclusions, independent of this receptor: A classifier using the diverse GMM-specific repertoire reached approximately 90% accuracy (AUROC around 0.9), compared with over 60% accuracy using GEM motif frequencies. The smaller NN-distances in active tuberculosis patients were driven in part by shorter CDR3-alpha lengths, while the difference seen for TCR-beta was not statistically significant. Active tuberculosis TCR-alpha repertoires showed smaller mean NN-distances to GMM-specific TCRs than IGRA-negative controls, suggesting clonal expansion of these TCRs. Clinical samples were chosen by availability of cryopreserved specimens, and active tuberculosis cases were adults while controls were adolescents.

The immunoSEQ multiplex PCR assay was used to generate TCR libraries, with TCR-beta and/or TCR-alpha/delta assays applied to each sample. Amplified TCR libraries were sequenced on the Illumina high-throughput platform. In the authors' own workflow: Clustering and dimensionality reduction relied on pairwise TCRdist distances among GMM-specific receptors from T cells that were either sorted ex vivo or expanded in vitro. Each clinical repertoire was assigned a mean NN-distance score, defined as the average TCRdist to the nearest 10% of tetramer-positive reference sequences. GEM TCR motif frequency was computed as the fraction of unique TCRs matching known GEM sequences by V/J usage and CDR3 length. Linear discriminant analysis with leave-one-out cross-validation, implemented in scikit-learn, was used to classify active tuberculosis. TCRdb provides this immuneACCESS table in a form limited to in-frame rearrangements. Some clones are lacking; in checked studies, under half of them reflect an unresolved V gene, and why the rest are absent is not known. That table is the source of V, J and clone size, and D and trimming were worked out from the DNA. Across this sample there are some 34,000 clones, with roughly 92% seen only once. The ten most abundant clones make up around 7% of the sample.

At study entry, adolescents were screened for latent tuberculosis infection using a tuberculin skin test and the QuantiFERON-TB GOLD In-Tube IGRA. Unsorted cryopreserved PBMC were immunosequenced, covering on average around 100,000 T cells per clinical donor. Eleven high schools in the Worcester region of the Western Cape, South Africa, served as enrollment sites for adolescents aged 12 to 18 years. Some ten M. tuberculosis-infected adolescents and about 10 uninfected adolescents, matched for age and sex, were selected. PBMC from adolescents were isolated by density centrifugation from freshly drawn heparinized blood and then cryopreserved. Material for sequencing was PBMCs. The TCR originated in a donor aged 5-35 years with latent tuberculosis or without tuberculosis infection.

The DNA reads TGTGCCAGCAGGGGGGACAGGGTACCCTACGAGCAGTACTTC. Its translation reads: CASRGDRVPYEQYF. The rearrangement joined TRBV2 to TRBJ2-7; 9 bases in the junction line up with TRBD1. The cysteine opens and the phenylalanine closes a CDR3 of 14 amino acids. Only the CDR3 DNA is retained, 42 bases long and in frame from the first base. Taken from the germline V gene, the CDR1 and CDR2 loops are SNHLY and FYNNEI. V has 6 bases trimmed and J has 2 bases trimmed; junction bases matching no gene number 5.